One and the same sample provided the 18 T cell receptor beta chains below, sequenced in a study of graft-versus-host responses after intestinal transplantation. These receptors are not linked to any known antigen. Clones were read by immunoSEQ multiplex PCR, and TCRdb kept only the in-frame ones, dropping some. The repertoire holds about 100,000 clones, with about 90% as singletons. The material sequenced was unstimulated CD4+ T cells sorted from spleen or lymph node cells, taken before transplant. The receptors stem from a human donor who was the organ donor for an intestinal transplant.

The DNA for the CDR3 is TGTGCCAGCTCACCTACGACTAGTCAAGAGACCCAGTACTTC. Protein sequence: CASSPTTSQETQYF. The chain employs TRBV18 and TRBJ2-5, with D maybe TRBD2 (6 bases). Trimming shortened V by 3 bases and J by 2 bases, and 10 bases separated the two germline ends. The CDR3 is 14 amino acids. In germline, CDR1 is KGHSH, CDR2 LQKENI. Full variable domain (remainder filled in from reference TRBV18 and TRBJ2-5): NAGVMQNPRHLVRRRGQEARLRCSPMKGHSHVYWYRQLPEEGLKFMVYLQKENIIDESGMPKERFSAEFPKEGPSILRIQQVVRGDSAAYFCASSPTTSQETQYFGPGTRLLVL.

As DNA, the CDR3 is TGTGCCAGCAGCTTAACGGACTATGGCTACACCTTC. Its protein product is CASSLTDYGYTF. V gene TRBV5-8 combines with J gene TRBJ1-2; D call uncertain. The CDR3 sequence is 12 residues long. Trimming took 2 bases from V and 3 from J, leaving 5 bases between them. From germline, CDR1 is SGHTS and CDR2 YDEGEE.

This clone was observed a handful of times. The chain uses TRBV7-9 and TRBJ1-6; the match to TRBD1 covers 8 bases. Unmatched junction bases numbered 6, after V lost 5 bases and J lost 9 bases. The CDR3 loop spans 14 amino acids. Germline assignment: CDR1 SEHNR and CDR2 FQNEAQ (reference sequence). The CDR3 nucleotides are TGTGCCAGCAGCCCACAGGGGGGAGGTTCACCCCTCCACTTT. This codes for CASSPQGGGSPLHF.

The chain carries TRBV15 and TRBJ1-5; the D is unclear. The V end was cut by 0 bases, the J end by 6 bases, with 9 bases between. Germline V gene sequence: CDR1 LNHNV, CDR2 YYDKDF (reference sequence). The length of the CDR3 is 14 residues. The CDR3 region is CATSRDLGSQPQHF. The DNA for the CDR3 is TGTGCCACCAGCAGAGATCTGGGGTCTCAGCCCCAGCATTTT.

In DNA, the CDR3 is TGTGCCAGCAGCGGGGGTAGCGGGGGGGCCGGGGAGCTGTTTTTT. This translates into CASSGGSGGAGELFF. V and J are TRBV2 and TRBJ2-2, with TRBD2 matching over 11 bases. Germline assignment: CDR1 SNHLY and CDR2 FYNNEI. Unmatched junction bases numbered 6, after V lost 6 bases and J lost 6 bases. This CDR3 contains 15 residues.

The genes are TRBV21-1 and TRBJ1-5; the D call of TRBD1 is as the table states it, not checked on the DNA. TRBV21-1 is termed a pseudogene. This CDR3 comprises 18 residues. CDR3 sequence reads: CASSKGALRAGKNQPQHF. CDR3 coding DNA: TGTGCCAGCAGCAAAGGGGCCCTCCGGGCAGGGAAGAATCAGCCCCAGCATTTT.

This clone appeared a single time. V usage is TRBV11-2 and J usage is TRBJ2-3; tentative D call: TRBD2 (7 bases). The CDR3 is 16 amino acids. Trimming removed 3 bases at V and 0 bases at J, with 13 bases between. Germline CDR1 SGHAT, CDR2 FQNNGV. The CDR3 coding sequence is TGTGCCAGCAGCTTCCTCGCGGGGGCTAGCACAGATACGCAGTATTTT. Its protein is CASSFLAGASTDTQYF.

The CDR3 coding sequence is TGCGCCAGCAGCTTGACAGCGGGGATGGGCACCGGGGAGCTGTTTTTT. As protein: CASSLTAGMGTGELFF. The J gene is TRBJ2-2, the V gene TRBV5-1; TRBD2 aligns across 7 bases. This CDR3 comprises 16 residues. Germline-derived CDR1 and CDR2 are SGHRS and YFSETQ. V shed 1 base, J shed 4 bases, and the junction held 7 bases outside the gene matches.

This clone was counted once. The chain employs TRBV30 and TRBJ2-3, with TRBD1 matching over 8 bases. The V gene's germline CDR1 is GTSNPN and CDR2 SVGIG (reference sequence). V was clipped by 1 base and J by 2 bases; unmatched bases: 5. This CDR3 is built from 15 residues. The CDR3 sequence is CAWSGDRGHTDTQYF. The CDR3 DNA is TGTGCCTGGAGTGGTGACAGGGGCCACACAGATACGCAGTATTTT.

The CDR3 spells CASSLSSGANVLTF. The DNA of the CDR3 is TGTGCCAGCAGTTTATCCTCTGGGGCCAACGTCCTGACTTTC. V gene TRBV27 combines with J gene TRBJ2-6, with D uncertain. The CDR3 runs to 14 residues. V was cut by 0 bases and J by 0 bases, with 0 bases left in between. Germline-derived CDR1 and CDR2 are MNHEY and SMNVEV (reference sequence). Combining the CDR3 with reference TRBV27 and TRBJ2-6 gives the whole variable domain EAQVTQNPRYLITVTGKKLTVTCSQNMNHEYMSWYRQDPGLGLRQIYYSMNVEVTDKGDVPEGYKVSRKEKRNFPLILESPSPNQTSLYFCASSLSSGANVLTFGAGSRLTVL.

The chain links TRBV29-1 to TRBJ2-5; D not certain. Germline V gives CDR1 SQVTM, CDR2 ANQGSEA. The V gene lost 2 bases and the J gene lost 2 bases, with 0 bases spanning the gap. There are 10 residues in the CDR3. The CDR3 loop reads CSVEQETQYF. CDR3 DNA: TGCAGCGTTGAACAAGAGACCCAGTACTTC.

The V and J genes are TRBV6-6 and TRBJ1-3; D not resolved. V shed 6 bases and J shed 1 base, with 4 bases lying between them. The germline CDR1 and CDR2 sequences are MNHNY and SVGAGI (reference sequence). The CDR3 loop spans 12 amino acids. CDR3 in DNA: TGTGCCAGCAGGGAGTCTGGAAACACCATATATTTT. Protein: CASRESGNTIYF.

The V and J genes are TRBV5-4 and TRBJ2-7; possibly TRBD1 or TRBD2 for D (5 bases each). The CDR3 totals 17 residues. CDR1 is SGHNT, CDR2 YYREEE, per germline (reference sequence). V gave up 1 base and J gave up 3 bases, with 20 bases separating them. The CDR3 DNA reads as TGTGCCAGCAGCTTGCGAGGGGTCCGGCGTTCAAGCTACGAGCAGTACTTC. Its protein is CASSLRGVRRSSYEQYF.

V gene TRBV6-1 combines with J gene TRBJ1-2; D remains ambiguous. CDR3 length: 16 residues. Per germline, CDR1 MNHNS and CDR2 SASEGT. The ends were cut back, 3 bases at V and 1 base at J, with 15 bases in the middle. Here the CDR3 reads CASSDRSLGFNYGYTF. The CDR3 DNA sequence: TGTGCCAGCAGTGACCGTTCGCTCGGTTTTAACTATGGCTACACCTTC.

The chain joins TRBV5-6 to TRBJ1-4; D unclear. V was cut by 0 bases and J by 7 bases, with 4 bases left in between. CDR1 is SGHDT and CDR2 is YYEEEE in the germline V gene. This CDR3 is 12 amino acids long. CDR3 region: CASSLGAEKLFF. Here the CDR3 DNA reads TGTGCCAGCAGCTTGGGGGCTGAAAAACTGTTTTTT.

This chain connects TRBV30 to TRBJ1-1; D unclear. Germline V gene lookup returns CDR1 GTSNPN and CDR2 SVGIG (reference sequence). The CDR3 runs 11 residues. The V and J ends lost 2 bases and 6 bases respectively, with 7 bases between them. The CDR3 DNA sequence: TGTGCCTGGAGTTCTCAATCTGAAGCTTTCTTT. This gives the protein CAWSSQSEAFF. The full variable domain, with the rest looked up from reference TRBV30 and TRBJ1-1, is SQTIHQWPATLVQPVGSPLSLECTVEGTSNPNLYWYRQAAGRGLQLLFYSVGIGQISSEVPQNLSASRPQDRQFILSSKKLLLSDSGFYLCAWSSQSEAFFGQGTRLTVV.

The genes are TRBV18 and TRBJ2-1; the D gene is possibly TRBD1 (5 bases). CDR3 size: 21 residues. Germline V gives CDR1 KGHSH, CDR2 LQKENI. V was cut by 1 base and J by 1 base, with 26 bases left in between. The CDR3 coding sequence is TGTGCCAGCTCACCACTTTCCGGTCAGGGCCCCAGAGTTTCTTCCTACAATGAGCAGTTCTTC. Its protein is CASSPLSGQGPRVSSYNEQFF.

V usage is TRBV28 and J usage is TRBJ2-7; 8 bases are shared with TRBD2. With 6 bases clipped from V and 2 bases from J, the junction kept 9 bases outside the gene matches. This CDR3 is built from 15 residues. Germline-derived CDR1 and CDR2 are MDHEN and SYDVKM. In nucleotides, the CDR3 is TGTGCCAGCAGGTCGGGGGGGTCGATTCCCTACGAGCAGTACTTC. Translating gives CASRSGGSIPYEQYF.